This T cell receptor beta chain was recorded in a study of cytomegalovirus exposure and HLA in healthy donors. Study outcomes and limitations: It emerged from a later analysis that several of the most significant clusters appeared to be linked to common viral pathogens. Despite most TCR sequences being rare, some public TCRs occurred in many donors.

PCR used 60 Vbeta primers and 13 Jbeta primers. Some clones are missing from TCRdb's copy, which holds only in-frame ones; the method was immunoSEQ multiplex PCR. The data show around 140,000 clones, roughly two thirds seen once. As concerns this clone: Its antigen is not identified.

Trimming took 1 base from V and 8 from J; bases not matched to a gene: 5. The CDR3 runs to 15 residues. Germline CDR1 reads SEHNR; CDR2 reads FQNEAQ (reference sequence). Donors counted as nominally healthy when sampled, yet unrecorded immune exposures were likely. The sample was PBMCs. The chain couples TRBV7-9 to TRBJ2-1; 10 nucleotides match TRBD2. The receptor comes from a male donor in good health and CMV-seronegative. CDR3 amino acids: CASSLVAGGWDEQFF. CDR3 DNA sequence: TGTGCCAGCAGCTTAGTAGCGGGGGGATGGGATGAGCAGTTCTTC.